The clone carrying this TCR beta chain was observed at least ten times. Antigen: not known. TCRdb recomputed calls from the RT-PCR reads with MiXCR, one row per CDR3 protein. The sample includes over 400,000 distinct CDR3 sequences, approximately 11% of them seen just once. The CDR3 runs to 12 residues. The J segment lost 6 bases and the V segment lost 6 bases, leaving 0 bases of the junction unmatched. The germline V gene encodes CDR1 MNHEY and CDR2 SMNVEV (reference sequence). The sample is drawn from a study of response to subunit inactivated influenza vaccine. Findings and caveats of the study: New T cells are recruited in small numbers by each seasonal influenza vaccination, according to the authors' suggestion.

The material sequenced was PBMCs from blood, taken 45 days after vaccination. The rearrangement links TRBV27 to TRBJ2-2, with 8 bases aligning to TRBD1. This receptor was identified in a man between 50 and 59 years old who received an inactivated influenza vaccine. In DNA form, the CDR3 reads TGTGCCAGCAGACAGGGGGCCGGGGAGCTGTTTTTT. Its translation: CASRQGAGELFF.